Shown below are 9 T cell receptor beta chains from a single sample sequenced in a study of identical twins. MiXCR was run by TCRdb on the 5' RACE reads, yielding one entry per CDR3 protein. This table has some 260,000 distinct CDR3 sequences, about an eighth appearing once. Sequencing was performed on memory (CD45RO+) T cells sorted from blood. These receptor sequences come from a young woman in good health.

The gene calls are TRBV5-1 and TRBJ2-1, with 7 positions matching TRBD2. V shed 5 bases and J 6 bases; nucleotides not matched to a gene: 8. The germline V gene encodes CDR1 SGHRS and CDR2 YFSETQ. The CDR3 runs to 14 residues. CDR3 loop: CASSFTGRPNEQFF. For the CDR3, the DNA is TGCGCCAGCAGTTTCACCGGGAGGCCCAATGAGCAGTTCTTC.

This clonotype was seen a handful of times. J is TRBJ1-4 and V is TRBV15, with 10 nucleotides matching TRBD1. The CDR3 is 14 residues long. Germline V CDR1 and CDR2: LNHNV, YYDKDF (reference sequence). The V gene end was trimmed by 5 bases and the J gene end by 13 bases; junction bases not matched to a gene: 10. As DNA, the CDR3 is TGTGCCACCAGCCCGCCGGGACAGGGGAATCTACTGTTTTTT. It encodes CATSPPGQGNLLFF.

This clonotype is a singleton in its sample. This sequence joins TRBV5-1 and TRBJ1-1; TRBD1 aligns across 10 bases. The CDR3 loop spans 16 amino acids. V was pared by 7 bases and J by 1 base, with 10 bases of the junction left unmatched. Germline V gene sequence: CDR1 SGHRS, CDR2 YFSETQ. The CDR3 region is CASSLRTGGRNTEAFF. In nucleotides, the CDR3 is TGCGCCAGCTCTCTGAGGACAGGGGGACGGAACACTGAAGCTTTCTTT.

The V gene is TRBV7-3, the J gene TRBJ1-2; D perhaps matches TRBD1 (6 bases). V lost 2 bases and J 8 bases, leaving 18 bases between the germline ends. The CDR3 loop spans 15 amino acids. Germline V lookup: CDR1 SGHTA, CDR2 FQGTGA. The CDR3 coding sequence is TGTGCCAGCAGCTTAGTGAGGATAGGGGGGCACGGCTACACCTTC. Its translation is CASSLVRIGGHGYTF. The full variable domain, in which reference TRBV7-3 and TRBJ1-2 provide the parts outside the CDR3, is GAGVSQTPSNKVTEKGKYVELRCDPISGHTALYWYRQSLGQGPEFLIYFQGTGAADDSGLPNDRFFAVRPEGSVSTLKIQRTERGDSAVYLCASSLVRIGGHGYTFGSGTRLTVV.

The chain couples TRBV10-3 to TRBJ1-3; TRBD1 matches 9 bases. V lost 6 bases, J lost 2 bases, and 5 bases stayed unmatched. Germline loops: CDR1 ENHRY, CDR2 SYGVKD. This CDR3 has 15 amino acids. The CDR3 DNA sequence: TGTGCCATCAGACAACAGGGGGCAACTGGAAACACCATATATTTT. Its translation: CAIRQQGATGNTIYF.

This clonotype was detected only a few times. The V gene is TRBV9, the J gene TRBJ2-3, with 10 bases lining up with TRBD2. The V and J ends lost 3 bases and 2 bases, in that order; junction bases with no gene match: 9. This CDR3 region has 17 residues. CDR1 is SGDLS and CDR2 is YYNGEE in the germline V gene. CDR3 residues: CASSAKTSGRYTDTQYF. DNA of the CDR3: TGTGCCAGCAGCGCTAAGACTAGCGGGCGATACACAGATACGCAGTATTTT. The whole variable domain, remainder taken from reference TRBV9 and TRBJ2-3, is DSGVTQTPKHLITATGQRVTLRCSPRSGDLSVYWYQQSLDQGLQFLIQYYNGEERAKGNILERFSAQQFPDLHSELNLSSLELGDSALYFCASSAKTSGRYTDTQYFGPGTRLTVL.

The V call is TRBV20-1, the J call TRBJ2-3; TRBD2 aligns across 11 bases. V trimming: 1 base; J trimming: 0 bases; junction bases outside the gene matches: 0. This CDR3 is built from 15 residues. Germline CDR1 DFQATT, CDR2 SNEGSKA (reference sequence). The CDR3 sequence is CSARGLAGSTDTQYF. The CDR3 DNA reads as TGCAGTGCTAGAGGACTAGCGGGGAGCACAGATACGCAGTATTTT.

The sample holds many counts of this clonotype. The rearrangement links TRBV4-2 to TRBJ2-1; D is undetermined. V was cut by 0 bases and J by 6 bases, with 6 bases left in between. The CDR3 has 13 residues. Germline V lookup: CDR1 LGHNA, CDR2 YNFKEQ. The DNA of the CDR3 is TGTGCCAGCAGCCAAGATATGGCCAATGAGCAGTTCTTC. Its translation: CASSQDMANEQFF.

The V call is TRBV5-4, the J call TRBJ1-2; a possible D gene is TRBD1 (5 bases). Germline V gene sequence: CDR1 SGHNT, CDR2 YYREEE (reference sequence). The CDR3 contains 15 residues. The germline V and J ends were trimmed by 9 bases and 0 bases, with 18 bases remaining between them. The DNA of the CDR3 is TGTGCCACCCTGAGCCGGGGGAGAGCTAACTATGGCTACACCTTC. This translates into CATLSRGRANYGYTF.